The 15 T cell receptor beta chains listed next were all sequenced from one sample in a study of T cell repertoires in cytomegalovirus infection. TCRdb re-called the reads with MiXCR, one entry per CDR3 protein. The sample shows 570,000 or so distinct CDR3 sequences, almost 40% of them seen only once. These TCRs' antigens remain unknown. The sample here was cultured PBMCs, taken from culture after CMV antigen stimulation. These receptors originate from a human donor in good health (CMV status not recorded). Some clones in this sample may be carry-over from other donors' samples.

The V call is TRBV28, the J call TRBJ1-5; the D is unclear. Trimming cost V 4 bases and J 3 bases, with 7 bases left between them. Germline CDR1 MDHEN, CDR2 SYDVKM. The CDR3 consists of 13 residues. DNA of the CDR3: TGTGCCAGCAGTTCGGTCGACAATCAGCCCCAGCATTTT. Amino acids: CASSSVDNQPQHF. The full variable domain, completed using reference TRBV28 and TRBJ1-5, is DVKVTQSSRYLVKRTGEKVFLECVQDMDHENMFWYRQDPGLGLRLIYFSYDVKMKEKGDIPEGYSVSREKKERFSLILESASTNQTSMYLCASSSVDNQPQHFGDGTRLSIL.

This clonotype was counted between two and nine times. The genes are TRBV7-2 and TRBJ2-1; D uncertain. This CDR3 region has 15 residues. Germline V CDR1 and CDR2: SGHTA, FQGNSA. Trimming pared 1 base from V and 0 bases from J, leaving 7 bases between. Here the CDR3 reads CASSLEWDSYNEQFF. DNA for the CDR3: TGTGCCAGCAGCTTAGAATGGGACTCCTACAATGAGCAGTTCTTC. The variable domain in full, completed from reference TRBV7-2 and TRBJ2-1, reads GAGVSQSPSNKVTEKGKDVELRCDPISGHTALYWYRQSLGQGLEFLIYFQGNSAPDKSGLPSDRFSAERTGGSVSTLTIQRTQQEDSAVYLCASSLEWDSYNEQFFGPGTRLTVL.

This clonotype was recorded only once. This chain joins TRBV20-1 and TRBJ2-1; D remains unclear. Trimming took off 3 bases at V and 3 bases at J, with 9 bases between the two ends. Germline V gene data show CDR1 as DFQATT and CDR2 as SNEGSKA (reference sequence). The CDR3 runs 13 residues. The chain's CDR3 is CSARGSFYNEQFF. CDR3 nucleotide sequence: TGCAGTGCTAGGGGTAGTTTCTACAATGAGCAGTTCTTC.

The CDR3 is CASSYLRSLTEAFF. CDR3 sequence (DNA): TGTGCCAGCAGTTACCTGCGGAGCCTCACTGAAGCTTTCTTT. V usage is TRBV6-6 and J usage is TRBJ1-1; unclear D gene. The V end lost 2 bases, the J end lost 4 bases, and 11 bases lay between the germline ends. Germline CDR1 reads MNHNY; CDR2 reads SVGAGI (reference sequence). The CDR3 runs to 14 residues.

This clonotype was seen only once. This rearrangement joins TRBV30 to TRBJ2-1; 9 bases map to TRBD2. There are 15 residues in the CDR3. J gave up 2 bases and V 3 bases, and 5 bases lay outside the gene matches. CDR1 is GTSNPN, CDR2 SVGIG, per germline (reference sequence). The CDR3 sequence is CAWRLAGPAYNEQFF. The CDR3 bases are TGTGCCTGGAGACTAGCGGGCCCCGCCTACAATGAGCAGTTCTTC.

This rearrangement joins TRBV11-2 to TRBJ1-6, with D maybe TRBD1 (5 bases). Trimming pared 5 bases from V and 8 bases from J, leaving 13 bases between. There are 14 residues in the CDR3. The V gene's germline CDR1 is SGHAT and CDR2 FQNNGV. The CDR3 DNA follows: TGTGCCAGCAGCAAAATGGCGGGGGATTCACCCCTCCACTTT. This gives the protein CASSKMAGDSPLHF.

This clonotype was detected only a few times. The chain combines TRBV6-2 or TRBV6-3 with TRBJ2-3; 7 bases align to TRBD2. The CDR3 totals 15 residues. V was clipped by 0 bases and J by 5 bases; unmatched bases: 5. CDR1 and CDR2 from the germline V gene are MNHEY and SVGEGT. CDR3 DNA: TGTGCCAGCAGTTACTCGGCCGGGGAGGGAGATACGCAGTATTTT. Its protein is CASSYSAGEGDTQYF.

In its sample, this clonotype was seen a few times. CDR3 nucleotide sequence: TGTGCCAGCAGCTTAGAAATAGCGGGAGCCGCCTACGAGCAGTACTTC. As protein: CASSLEIAGAAYEQYF. This chain links TRBV11-2 with TRBJ2-7; 9 bases map to TRBD2. The germline V gene encodes CDR1 SGHAT and CDR2 FQNNGV. The V gene end was trimmed by 0 bases and the J gene end by 2 bases; junction bases not matched to a gene: 5. The CDR3 extends over 16 amino acids.

This clonotype showed up just a few times. The V gene is TRBV7-2, the J gene TRBJ1-3, with 7 positions matching TRBD1. V lost 1 base and J lost 4; bases outside the gene matches: 10. The CDR3 contains 17 residues. The germline V gene has CDR1 SGHTA and CDR2 FQGNSA. The CDR3 nucleotides read TGTGCCAGCAGCTTAGTATCCGGGACAGTGGACGGAAACACCATATATTTT. Amino acid sequence: CASSLVSGTVDGNTIYF.

A few counts support this clonotype. This chain connects TRBV15 to TRBJ2-3, with 7 bases aligning to TRBD1. The junction had 12 bases not matched to a gene; V was cut back by 0 bases and J by 6 bases. Germline V lookup: CDR1 LNHNV, CDR2 YYDKDF (reference sequence). This CDR3 is 17 amino acids long. CDR3 amino acids: CATSRDRQGTVSDTQYF. The CDR3 coding sequence is TGTGCCACCAGCAGAGATAGACAGGGAACTGTGTCGGATACGCAGTATTTT.

The genes are TRBV10-2 and TRBJ1-6; D is ambiguous. The germline CDR1 and CDR2 sequences are WSHSY and SAAADI. This CDR3 comprises 14 residues. Trimming left V 6 bases short and J 7 bases short, with 13 bases between. Written as DNA, the CDR3 is TGCGCCAGCAGGGAGAATGGGAGAAATTCACCCCTCCACTTT. It is translated as CASRENGRNSPLHF.

The rearrangement uses TRBV29-1 and TRBJ2-3; 7 nucleotides match TRBD1. Trimming took 4 bases from V and 6 from J; bases not matched to a gene: 13. Germline V CDR1 and CDR2: SQVTM, ANQGSEA. The CDR3 totals 15 residues. CDR3 DNA: TGCAGCGTTGGGGTGATTAGGGGGCCGCGTGATACGCAGTATTTT. Translating gives CSVGVIRGPRDTQYF.

This clonotype has a count of ten or more. This chain uses TRBV7-2 with TRBJ2-3; perhaps TRBD1 as D (6 bases). Germline V gene sequence: CDR1 SGHTA, CDR2 FQGNSA. This CDR3 comprises 18 residues. V was trimmed by 5 bases and J by 3 bases, leaving 24 bases between them. The CDR3 DNA reads as TGTGCCAGCAGCCGATCCCTATTCCCCAGGGGCGAGACAGATACGCAGTATTTT. Translation: CASSRSLFPRGETDTQYF.

The chain recombines TRBV7-8 with TRBJ2-1, with TRBD2 matching 15 bases. V was pared by 2 bases and J by 5 bases, with 4 bases of the junction left unmatched. This CDR3 is 17 amino acids long. From germline, CDR1 is SGHVS and CDR2 FQNEAQ. The chain's CDR3 is CASSLPGTSGGHNEQFF. The DNA for the CDR3 is TGTGCCAGCAGCTTACCTGGGACTAGCGGGGGGCACAATGAGCAGTTCTTC.

The V and J genes are TRBV7-8 and TRBJ2-4; D unresolved. V dropped 5 bases and J dropped 2 bases, with 10 bases sitting between them. The CDR3 extends over 14 amino acids. Looked up from germline, CDR1 is SGHVS and CDR2 is FQNEAQ. This CDR3 reads CASSPLVPKNIQYF. DNA of the CDR3: TGTGCCAGCAGCCCTCTGGTGCCCAAAAACATTCAGTACTTC.